This passage covers 31 T cell receptor beta chains from one sample sequenced in a study of control samples from healthy donors and cancer patients (dated by TCRdb to about 2020). The library was made by the immunoSEQ multiplex PCR assay. The clones in this table, taken by TCRdb from immuneACCESS, are in-frame only. Not every clone is retained; where verified, under half of the shortfall comes from an unresolved V gene, and the cause of the rest is unknown. The sample table shows about 92,000 clones, and 82% are seen once. The ten largest clones add up to approximately 9.8% of the sample. The sample taken for sequencing was blood. Every receptor here comes from a woman in her sixties in good health.

CDR3 sequence reads: CASSSPGGVGGYTF. The CDR3 nucleotides are TGTGCCAGCAGTTCACCAGGGGGCGTTGGTGGCTACACCTTC. This chain joins TRBV27 and TRBJ1-2; 8 bases map to TRBD1. Germline V CDR1 and CDR2: MNHEY, SMNVEV (reference sequence). This CDR3 has 14 residues. V dropped 4 bases and J dropped 7; count of bases not matched to a gene: 8.

V and J are TRBV3-1 (or the pseudogene TRBV3-2) and TRBJ1-2, with TRBD1 matching 12 bases. The V gene end was trimmed by 1 base and the J gene end by 8 bases; junction bases not matched to a gene: 8. The CDR3 has 16 amino acids. CDR1 and CDR2 from the germline V gene are LGHDT and YNNKEL (reference sequence). The CDR3 DNA sequence: TGTGCCAGCAGCCAAGCCGGGACAGGGGGCTTGGAAGGCTACACCTTC. Encoded protein: CASSQAGTGGLEGYTF.

V usage is TRBV9 and J usage is TRBJ2-3; 7 bases fit TRBD2. Per the germline V gene, CDR1 is SGDLS and CDR2 is YYNGEE. V lost 0 bases, J lost 2 bases, and 9 bases stayed unmatched. The CDR3 spans 17 residues. The chain's CDR3 is CASSVASGGTLTDTQYF. CDR3 DNA sequence: TGTGCCAGCAGCGTAGCCTCCGGGGGGACCCTCACAGATACGCAGTATTTT.

The rearrangement joins TRBV7-6 to TRBJ2-3; 8 bases align to TRBD2. The junction had 5 bases not matched to a gene; V was cut back by 1 base and J by 2 bases. Germline V lookup: CDR1 SGHVS, CDR2 FNYEAQ. This CDR3 is 16 amino acids long. The CDR3 sequence is CASSLGSRGATDTQYF. CDR3 DNA sequence: TGTGCCAGCAGCTTAGGGTCGCGGGGGGCCACAGATACGCAGTATTTT.

CDR3 coding DNA: TGTGCCAGCAGTACAAGCGGGAGCTCCTACAATGAGCAGTTCTTC. This codes for CASSTSGSSYNEQFF. The gene calls are TRBV28 and TRBJ2-1; TRBD2 matches 8 bases. Germline-derived CDR1 and CDR2 are MDHEN and SYDVKM. The CDR3 is made up of 15 amino acids. V dropped 5 bases and J dropped 0; count of bases not matched to a gene: 3.

This clone was recorded once. J is TRBJ2-1 and V is TRBV5-8; maybe TRBD1 (5 bases). The germline CDR1 and CDR2 sequences are SGHTS and YDEGEE. The CDR3 has 15 residues. With 0 bases removed from V and 2 bases from J, the gap between germline ends came to 9 bases. The CDR3 DNA reads as TGTGCCAGCAGCTTGGAAGGGGCGACCTACAATGAGCAGTTCTTC. As protein: CASSLEGATYNEQFF.

The V gene is TRBV6-5, the J gene TRBJ2-5, with 7 bases identical to TRBD1. CDR1 MNHEY and CDR2 SVGAGI come from the germline V gene. The V and J ends lost 6 bases and 4 bases, in that order; junction bases with no gene match: 8. The CDR3 runs 14 residues. CDR3 nucleotide sequence: TGTGCCAGCAGAAAGAGGGGGCCGGGAGAGACCCAGTACTTC. Its translation is CASRKRGPGETQYF.

V is TRBV18 and J is TRBJ1-4; no clear D. The germline gives CDR1 KGHSH, CDR2 LQKENI. Trimming removed 1 base at V and 5 bases at J, with 8 bases between. The CDR3 loop spans 14 amino acids. The CDR3 bases are TGTGCCAGCTCACCACAGGGAAGGAATGAAAAACTGTTTTTT. This translates into CASSPQGRNEKLFF.

V and J are TRBV5-4 and TRBJ2-7; D unresolved. The V end lost 6 bases, the J end lost 5 bases, and 15 bases lay between the germline ends. Germline CDR1 and CDR2: SGHNT and YYREEE (reference sequence). This CDR3 region has 13 residues. The CDR3 spells CASNPGSTDEQYF. CDR3 nucleotides: TGTGCCAGCAACCCTGGAAGCACTGACGAGCAGTACTTC.

The chain employs TRBV3-1 (or the pseudogene TRBV3-2) and TRBJ2-1; no firm D call. Trimming shortened V by 3 bases and J by 7 bases, and 4 bases separated the two germline ends. Germline values: CDR1 LGHDT, CDR2 YNNKEL (reference sequence). The length of the CDR3 is 11 residues. CDR3 in amino acids: CASSHRNEQFF. The DNA of the CDR3 is TGTGCCAGCAGCCATCGTAATGAGCAGTTCTTC.

This rearrangement joins TRBV4-3 to TRBJ2-5; 12 bases agree with TRBD2. J gave up 5 bases and V 2 bases, and 3 bases lay outside the gene matches. CDR1 LGHNA and CDR2 YSLEER come from the germline V gene. The CDR3 is 15 residues long. Here the CDR3 DNA reads TGCGCCAGCAGCCAAACTAGCGGGGGGCAGGAGACCCAGTACTTC. Protein sequence: CASSQTSGGQETQYF.

The rearrangement uses TRBV18 and TRBJ1-5; 8 bases map to TRBD1. Germline CDR1 and CDR2: KGHSH and LQKENI. J gave up 5 bases and V 0 bases, and 9 bases lay outside the gene matches. This CDR3 has 17 residues. For the CDR3, the DNA is TGTGCCAGCTCACCACCGCTCTCGACAGGGGAGGATCAGCCCCAGCATTTT. Its translation: CASSPPLSTGEDQPQHF. Full variable domain (outside the CDR3, taken from reference TRBV18 and TRBJ1-5): NAGVMQNPRHLVRRRGQEARLRCSPMKGHSHVYWYRQLPEEGLKFMVYLQKENIIDESGMPKERFSAEFPKEGPSILRIQQVVRGDSAAYFCASSPPLSTGEDQPQHFGDGTRLSIL.

The gene calls are TRBV7-2 and TRBJ1-3, with D possibly matching TRBD1 (5 bases). Trimming stripped 1 base from V and 0 bases from J, with 7 bases between. CDR3 length: 15 amino acids. The V gene's germline CDR1 is SGHTA and CDR2 FQGNSA. CDR3 residues: CASSLGGLSGNTIYF. CDR3 nucleotides: TGTGCCAGCAGCTTAGGGGGCCTCTCTGGAAACACCATATATTTT. Looking up the rest from reference TRBV7-2 and TRBJ1-3 gives the full variable domain: GAGVSQSPSNKVTEKGKDVELRCDPISGHTALYWYRQSLGQGLEFLIYFQGNSAPDKSGLPSDRFSAERTGGSVSTLTIQRTQQEDSAVYLCASSLGGLSGNTIYFGEGSWLTVV.

This clone was seen once. CDR3 in DNA: TGCGCCAGTAGAACCGAGGGCAATCAGCCCCAGCATTTT. Translated: CASRTEGNQPQHF. The gene calls are TRBV10-2 and TRBJ1-5; D is ambiguous. The CDR3 length is 13 residues. V was pared by 9 bases and J by 2 bases, with 11 bases between. Germline-derived CDR1 and CDR2 are WSHSY and SAAADI.

The chain uses TRBV18 and TRBJ2-2; D remains unclear. Trimming shortened V by 3 bases and J by 2 bases, and 4 bases separated the two germline ends. CDR1 and CDR2 (germline): KGHSH, LQKENI. CDR3 size: 13 residues. This chain's CDR3 is CASSPRNTGELFF. Here the CDR3 DNA reads TGTGCCAGCTCACCGCGAAACACCGGGGAGCTGTTTTTT.

The chain recombines TRBV9 with TRBJ2-5, with TRBD2 matching 11 bases. The V segment lost 2 bases and the J segment 2 bases; nucleotides outside the gene matches: 11. The CDR3 sequence is 18 residues long. Germline CDR1 SGDLS, CDR2 YYNGEE. CDR3 loop: CASSVSIAGGMRQETQYF. The CDR3 bases are TGTGCCAGCAGCGTTAGTATAGCGGGGGGGATGAGGCAAGAGACCCAGTACTTC. Full variable domain (rest looked up from reference TRBV9 and TRBJ2-5): DSGVTQTPKHLITATGQRVTLRCSPRSGDLSVYWYQQSLDQGLQFLIQYYNGEERAKGNILERFSAQQFPDLHSELNLSSLELGDSALYFCASSVSIAGGMRQETQYFGPGTRLLVL.

V usage is TRBV4-3 and J usage is TRBJ2-3, with unresolved D. Trimming removed 0 bases at V and 6 bases at J, with 7 bases between. The CDR3 is 13 amino acids. Germline assignment: CDR1 LGHNA and CDR2 YSLEER. CDR3 sequence: CASSQDVVDTQYF. The CDR3 nucleotides are TGCGCCAGCAGCCAAGATGTGGTTGATACGCAGTATTTT.

The rearrangement joins TRBV5-4 to TRBJ1-1; D call uncertain. The V end lost 4 bases, the J end lost 1 base, and 14 bases lay between the germline ends. CDR1 SGHNT and CDR2 YYREEE come from the germline V gene (reference sequence). This CDR3 comprises 15 residues. CDR3 coding DNA: TGTGCCAGCAGCCCCCCCGGGCAGAGGAACACTGAAGCTTTCTTT. It specifies CASSPPGQRNTEAFF.

The gene calls are TRBV28 and TRBJ1-2; D call uncertain. Germline V gene data show CDR1 as MDHEN and CDR2 as SYDVKM. The ends were cut back, 7 bases at V and 1 base at J, with 10 bases in the middle. This CDR3 is 13 amino acids long. The CDR3 loop is CASKTPINYGYTF. The CDR3 bases are TGTGCCAGCAAGACACCGATTAACTATGGCTACACCTTC.

V is TRBV7-9 and J is TRBJ2-7; possibly TRBD2 for D (5 bases). CDR1 is SEHNR and CDR2 is FQNEAQ in the germline V gene (reference sequence). V shed 3 bases and J shed 2 bases, with 14 bases lying between them. The CDR3 contains 15 residues. CDR3: CASSFSGPVAYEQYF. The CDR3 DNA is TGTGCCAGCAGCTTCAGCGGACCTGTCGCCTACGAGCAGTACTTC.

V gene TRBV15 combines with J gene TRBJ2-1, with 9 positions matching TRBD2. This CDR3 region has 15 residues. CDR1 is LNHNV, CDR2 YYDKDF, per germline (reference sequence). J gave up 5 bases and V 1 base, and 3 bases lay outside the gene matches. DNA of the CDR3: TGTGCCACCAGCAGAGCGGGACTAGCTGACAATGAGCAGTTCTTC. This encodes CATSRAGLADNEQFF.

This rearrangement joins TRBV11-1 to TRBJ2-7, with unresolved D. Germline values: CDR1 SGHAT, CDR2 FQDESV (reference sequence). The V end lost 2 bases, the J end lost 3 bases, and 5 bases lay between the germline ends. The CDR3 extends over 12 amino acids. This CDR3 reads CASSLSVYEQYF. CDR3 DNA sequence: TGTGCCAGCAGCTTAAGTGTCTACGAGCAGTACTTC.

This chain joins TRBV9 and TRBJ1-2; TRBD1 might be the D (5 bases). This CDR3 has 13 residues. V was shortened by 4 bases and J by 8 bases, with 15 bases between the two germline ends. Germline V gene lookup returns CDR1 SGDLS and CDR2 YYNGEE. CDR3 nucleotides: TGTGCCAGCAGCCCCCCCTGGGGGGACGGCTACACCTTC. This codes for CASSPPWGDGYTF.

The V gene is TRBV5-6, the J gene TRBJ1-5; D remains unclear. This CDR3 region has 16 residues. In germline, CDR1 is SGHDT, CDR2 YYEEEE. The V and J ends lost 2 bases and 4 bases respectively, with 16 bases between them. CDR3 in amino acids: CASSFNSRGENQPQHF. The CDR3 coding sequence is TGTGCCAGCAGCTTTAATAGCCGGGGAGAAAATCAGCCCCAGCATTTT.

The CDR3, as DNA: TGTGCCAGCAGCTTAGCCGTCTCTGGGGCCAACGTCCTGACTTTC. Amino acids: CASSLAVSGANVLTF. This sequence joins TRBV5-5 and TRBJ2-6; D is undetermined. Germline CDR1 SGHKS, CDR2 YYEKEE (reference sequence). The germline V and J ends were trimmed by 2 bases and 0 bases, with 6 bases remaining between them. CDR3 length: 15 residues.

The chain carries TRBV7-2 and TRBJ1-4, with D maybe TRBD1 (6 bases). V shed 5 bases and J shed 8 bases, with 12 bases lying between them. Germline V gene data show CDR1 as SGHTA and CDR2 as FQGNSA. The CDR3 contains 13 residues. This CDR3 reads CASSVGQTEKLFF. CDR3 sequence (DNA): TGTGCCAGCAGCGTCGGACAGACGGAAAAACTGTTTTTT.

V usage is TRBV11-2 and J usage is TRBJ2-7; D perhaps matches TRBD2 (5 bases). V lost 1 base, J lost 3 bases, and 7 bases lay in between. The CDR3 contains 13 residues. Germline lookup yields CDR1 SGHAT and CDR2 FQNNGV. The CDR3 bases are TGTGCCAGCAGCTTAGGGACTGGCTACGAGCAGTACTTC. This translates into CASSLGTGYEQYF.

This chain's CDR3 is CASRGDGSYNSPLHF. CDR3 nucleotides: TGTGCCAGCAGGGGGGACGGCTCCTATAATTCACCCCTCCACTTT. The chain is built from TRBV2 and TRBJ1-6, with D possibly being TRBD1 (5 bases). The CDR3 extends over 15 amino acids. The germline V and J ends were trimmed by 6 bases and 0 bases, with 9 bases remaining between them. CDR1 is SNHLY and CDR2 is FYNNEI in the germline V gene.

The chain carries TRBV20-1 and TRBJ2-1; weak D call: TRBD2 (6 bases). V was trimmed by 5 bases and J by 0 bases, leaving 14 bases between them. CDR1 DFQATT and CDR2 SNEGSKA come from the germline V gene (reference sequence). The CDR3 loop spans 15 amino acids. Here the CDR3 DNA reads TGCAGTGCTCGTGTTCCCGGGAGCTCCTACAATGAGCAGTTCTTC. Protein: CSARVPGSSYNEQFF.

The V gene is TRBV4-1, the J gene TRBJ1-2, with 7 bases that match TRBD1. Germline CDR1 and CDR2: MGHRA and YSYEKL. V was clipped by 1 base and J by 5 bases; unmatched bases: 7. CDR3 length: 15 amino acids. This chain's CDR3 is CASSQGTGAGYGYTF. As DNA, the CDR3 is TGCGCCAGCAGCCAAGGGACAGGAGCAGGGTATGGCTACACCTTC.

The chain joins TRBV4-2 to TRBJ2-5; 8 bases map to TRBD1. The CDR3 spans 14 residues. The V and J ends lost 2 bases and 4 bases, in that order; junction bases with no gene match: 3. Germline V gene data show CDR1 as LGHNA and CDR2 as YNFKEQ. CDR3 region: CASSQTGQVETQYF. In DNA, the CDR3 is TGTGCCAGCAGCCAAACGGGACAGGTAGAGACCCAGTACTTC.